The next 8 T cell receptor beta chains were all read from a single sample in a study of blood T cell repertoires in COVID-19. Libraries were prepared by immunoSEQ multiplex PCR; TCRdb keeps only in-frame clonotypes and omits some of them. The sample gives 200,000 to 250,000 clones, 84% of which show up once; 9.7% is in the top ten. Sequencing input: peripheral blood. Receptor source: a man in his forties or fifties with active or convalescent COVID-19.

CDR3 in amino acids: CASSPALTGRYTEAFF. The DNA for the CDR3 is TGTGCCAGCTCACCAGCCCTAACAGGGCGCTACACTGAAGCTTTCTTT. This rearrangement joins TRBV18 to TRBJ1-1, with a possible D match to TRBD1 (6 bases). Deletions cut 2 bases from V and 3 bases from J, with 16 bases between. This CDR3 is 16 amino acids long. Germline V gene data show CDR1 as KGHSH and CDR2 as LQKENI.

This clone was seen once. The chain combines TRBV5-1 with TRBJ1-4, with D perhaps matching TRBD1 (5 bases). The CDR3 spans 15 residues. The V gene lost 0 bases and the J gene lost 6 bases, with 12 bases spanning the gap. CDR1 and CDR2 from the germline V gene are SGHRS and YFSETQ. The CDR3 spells CASSLERGGDEKLFF. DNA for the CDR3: TGCGCCAGCAGCTTGGAGAGGGGAGGGGATGAAAAACTGTTTTTT.

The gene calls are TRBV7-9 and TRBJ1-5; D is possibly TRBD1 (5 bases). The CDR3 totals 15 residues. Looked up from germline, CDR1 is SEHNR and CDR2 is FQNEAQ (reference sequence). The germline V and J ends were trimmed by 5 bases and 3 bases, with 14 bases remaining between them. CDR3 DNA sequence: TGTGCCAGCAGCAGAGGCGGGGGTATCAATCAGCCCCAGCATTTT. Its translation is CASSRGGGINQPQHF.

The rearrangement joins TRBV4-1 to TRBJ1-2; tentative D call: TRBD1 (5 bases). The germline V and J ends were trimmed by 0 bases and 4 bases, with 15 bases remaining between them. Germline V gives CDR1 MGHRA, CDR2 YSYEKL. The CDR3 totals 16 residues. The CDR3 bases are TGCGCCAGCAGCCAAGAGGTTACAGGTATCAGCTATGGCTACACCTTC. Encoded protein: CASSQEVTGISYGYTF.

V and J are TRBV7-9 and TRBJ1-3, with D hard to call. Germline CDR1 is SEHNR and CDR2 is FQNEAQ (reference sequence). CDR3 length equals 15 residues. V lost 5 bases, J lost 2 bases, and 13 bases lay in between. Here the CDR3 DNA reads TGTGCCAGCAGCGGCCTGGGAGACCCTGGAAACACCATATATTTT. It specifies CASSGLGDPGNTIYF.

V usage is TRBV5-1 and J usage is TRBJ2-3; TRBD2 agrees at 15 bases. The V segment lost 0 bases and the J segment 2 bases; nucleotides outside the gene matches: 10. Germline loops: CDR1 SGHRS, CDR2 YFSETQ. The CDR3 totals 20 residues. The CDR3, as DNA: TGCGCCAGCAGCTTGGCCAAGGGACTAGCGGGAGGCTCCACCACAGATACGCAGTATTTT. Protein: CASSLAKGLAGGSTTDTQYF.

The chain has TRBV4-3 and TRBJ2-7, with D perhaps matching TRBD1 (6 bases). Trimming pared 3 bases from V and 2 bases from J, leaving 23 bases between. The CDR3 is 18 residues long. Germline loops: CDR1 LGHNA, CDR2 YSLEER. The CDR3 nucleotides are TGCGCCAGCAGCCAGGGATATCCTTTCGCAGGGGCTACCTACGAGCAGTACTTC. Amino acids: CASSQGYPFAGATYEQYF.

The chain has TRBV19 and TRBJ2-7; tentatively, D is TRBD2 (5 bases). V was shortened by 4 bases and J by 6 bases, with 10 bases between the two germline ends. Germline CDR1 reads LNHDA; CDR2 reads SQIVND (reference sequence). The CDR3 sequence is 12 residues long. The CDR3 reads CASSTGSAEQYF. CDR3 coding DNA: TGTGCCAGTAGTACGGGGTCCGCCGAGCAGTACTTC. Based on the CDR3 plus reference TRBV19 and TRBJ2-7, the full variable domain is DGGITQSPKYLFRKEGQNVTLSCEQNLNHDAMYWYRQDPGQGLRLIYYSQIVNDFQKGDIAEGYSVSREKKESFPLTVTSAQKNPTAFYLCASSTGSAEQYFGPGTRLTVT.